One and the same sample provided the 14 T cell receptor beta chains below, sequenced in a study of identifying expanded T cells in peripheral blood. Clones were read by immunoSEQ multiplex PCR, and TCRdb kept only the in-frame ones, dropping some. Of around 81,000 clones listed, 70% to 90% are singletons. Sequenced sample: blood. These receptors were collected from a person between 18 and 75 years old in good health.

J is TRBJ1-2 and V is TRBV29-1, with 7 positions matching TRBD1. The CDR3 runs 15 residues. The V gene end was trimmed by 4 bases and the J gene end by 6 bases; junction bases not matched to a gene: 14. Germline V lookup: CDR1 SQVTM, CDR2 ANQGSEA. CDR3 sequence (DNA): TGCAGCGTTGTATCCGATTGGGGGACAGCCAATGGCTACACCTTC. It codes for CSVVSDWGTANGYTF.

The V and J genes are TRBV12-5 and TRBJ1-5; weak D call: TRBD1 (5 bases). Per the germline V gene, CDR1 is LGHNT and CDR2 is FRNRAP. Trimming stripped 3 bases from V and 3 bases from J, with 12 bases between. The CDR3 is 15 amino acids. CDR3 bases: TGTGCTAGTGGTTTCGGCGACAGTCCCAATCAGCCCCAGCATTTT. This sequence encodes CASGFGDSPNQPQHF.

The chain carries TRBV4-1 and TRBJ1-4; D is perhaps TRBD1 (5 bases). The CDR3 length is 18 residues. Germline CDR1 reads MGHRA; CDR2 reads YSYEKL. V shed 3 bases and J shed 0 bases, with 17 bases lying between them. The CDR3 is CASSHLGTVLPTNEKLFF. CDR3 in DNA: TGCGCCAGCAGCCACTTGGGGACGGTACTTCCAACTAATGAAAAACTGTTTTTT.

This chain uses TRBV29-1 with TRBJ1-2; D is perhaps TRBD1 (5 bases). The CDR3 runs 13 residues. Germline V gives CDR1 SQVTM, CDR2 ANQGSEA. Trimming cost V 4 bases and J 3 bases, with 12 bases left between them. The CDR3: CSVGGDGDYGYTF. For the CDR3, the DNA is TGCAGCGTTGGAGGGGACGGAGACTATGGCTACACCTTC.

This clone has only one observation. CDR3 sequence (DNA): TGCGCCAGCAGCCAGGGGCTAAAGGACAGCTCAAGCAATGAGCAGTTCTTC. Translation gives CASSQGLKDSSSNEQFF. This chain uses TRBV4-3 with TRBJ2-1; perhaps TRBD1 as D (6 bases). The ends were cut back, 3 bases at V and 6 bases at J, with 21 bases in the middle. The CDR3 is 17 residues long. Germline CDR1 LGHNA, CDR2 YSLEER.

The V call is TRBV30, the J call TRBJ1-1; a possible D gene is TRBD1 (5 bases). This CDR3 is 13 amino acids long. V shed 1 base and J shed 5 bases, with 11 bases lying between them. Per germline, CDR1 GTSNPN and CDR2 SVGIG (reference sequence). The CDR3 DNA reads as TGTGCCTGGAGTGGATTCAGGGAGACTGAAGCTTTCTTT. Translation: CAWSGFRETEAFF.

The chain uses TRBV7-8 and TRBJ2-5; D remains ambiguous. CDR1 SGHVS and CDR2 FQNEAQ come from the germline V gene. V was pared by 1 base and J by 4 bases, with 7 bases between. The CDR3 is made up of 13 amino acids. DNA of the CDR3: TGTGCCAGCAGCTTAGGACGGCCAGAGACCCAGTACTTC. The encoded protein is CASSLGRPETQYF.

This clone was seen just once. The chain combines TRBV6-6 with TRBJ1-2; D gene ambiguous. V lost 8 bases and J 4 bases, leaving 14 bases between the germline ends. This CDR3 is built from 13 residues. In germline, CDR1 is MNHNY, CDR2 SVGAGI (reference sequence). CDR3 protein: CASGEMEGYGYTF. The DNA of the CDR3 is TGTGCCAGCGGCGAAATGGAGGGCTATGGCTACACCTTC.

The rearrangement joins TRBV6-4 to TRBJ1-5; D gene uncertain. The V end lost 4 bases, the J end lost 7 bases, and 11 bases lay between the germline ends. The CDR3 extends over 13 amino acids. Looked up from germline, CDR1 is MRHNA and CDR2 is SNTAGT. CDR3 loop: CASSAQVGQPQHF. CDR3 coding DNA: TGTGCCAGCAGTGCCCAGGTTGGGCAGCCCCAGCATTTT.

This clone was recorded once. The chain combines TRBV27 with TRBJ2-1; D may be TRBD2 (5 bases). The CDR3 consists of 11 residues. Germline CDR1 and CDR2: MNHEY and SMNVEV (reference sequence). V was shortened by 8 bases and J by 6 bases, with 8 bases between the two germline ends. The CDR3, as DNA: TGTGCCAGCTCGGGGTTCAATGAGCAGTTCTTC. The encoded protein is CASSGFNEQFF.

The V gene is TRBV19, the J gene TRBJ1-6, with D maybe TRBD1 (5 bases). CDR1 is LNHDA, CDR2 SQIVND, per germline (reference sequence). Trimming left V 6 bases short and J 12 bases short, with 15 bases between. The length of the CDR3 is 13 residues. The CDR3 here is CASRPTGGGPLHF. In DNA, the CDR3 is TGTGCCAGTAGACCGACTGGGGGAGGACCCCTCCACTTT.

The rearrangement joins TRBV7-6 to TRBJ1-4, with 7 nucleotides matching TRBD1. The CDR3 consists of 16 residues. Germline V gene lookup returns CDR1 SGHVS and CDR2 FNYEAQ. The V gene end was trimmed by 6 bases and the J gene end by 3 bases; junction bases not matched to a gene: 10. Here the CDR3 reads CASSRPAGTANEKLFF. The CDR3 DNA is TGTGCCAGCAGTCGACCCGCCGGGACAGCTAATGAAAAACTGTTTTTT. Combining the CDR3 with reference TRBV7-6 and TRBJ1-4 gives the whole variable domain GAGVSQSPRYKVTKRGQDVALRCDPISGHVSLYWYRQALGQGPEFLTYFNYEAQQDKSGLPNDRFSAERPEGSISTLTIQRTEQRDSAMYRCASSRPAGTANEKLFFGSGTQLSVL.

This clone was detected only a few times. The V call is TRBV29-1, the J call TRBJ2-1; D is unresolved. CDR1 SQVTM and CDR2 ANQGSEA come from the germline V gene. V gave up 4 bases and J gave up 8 bases, with 18 bases separating them. The CDR3 has 14 residues. The CDR3 DNA reads as TGCAGCGTTGTTAGGGCGGAGTTACAATATGAGCAGTTCTTC. It yields the protein CSVVRAELQYEQFF.

CDR3 in DNA: TGTGCCTGGAGAAAGCGGGGAGGCTATGAGCAGTTCTTC. Protein product: CAWRKRGGYEQFF. The rearrangement joins TRBV30 to TRBJ2-1, with 7 positions matching TRBD2. V lost 3 bases, J lost 8 bases, and 7 bases stayed unmatched. The germline CDR1 and CDR2 sequences are GTSNPN and SVGIG (reference sequence). This CDR3 has 13 residues.